This record looks at one T cell receptor (beta chain) sequence and its context. As yet, its antigen is unknown. Sequenced by immunoSEQ multiplex PCR; TCRdb stores in-frame clones only, minus some. Of around 20,000 clones listed, approximately 59% were seen once; the top ten hold about 30%. This CDR3 has 15 amino acids. Germline V gene data show CDR1 as SGHDT and CDR2 as YYEEEE. Trimming removed 3 bases from V and 3 bases from J, with 13 bases in between. This sample stems from a study of radiation and T cells in renal cell carcinoma. Study-level points and caveats: Dominant CDR3 motifs were more common in irradiated tumors than controls.

Treatment specified: treatment-naive control, cytoreductive nephrectomy. Control samples are tumors resected by cytoreductive nephrectomy without prior radiation. This renal cell carcinoma was of the clear cell type. Control tumors came from 4 females and about a dozen males, aged about 35 to 82. This chain uses TRBV5-6 with TRBJ2-1, with D tentatively TRBD1 (5 bases). This TCR came from a man aged 50-59 years with renal cell carcinoma. The sample in question was tumor tissue, obtained from a patient whose treatment was nephrectomy without radiotherapy. CDR3 nucleotides: TGTGCCAGCAGCTCAGGGTTTGGTGTCTACAATGAGCAGTTCTTC. This codes for CASSSGFGVYNEQFF.